Below are 12 T cell receptor beta chains sequenced from a single sample in a study of human T cells and chemical hapten exposure. Time point in this sample: healthy volunteer bleed at 6 weeks. Unfractionated whole blood yielded total RNA. TCRdb fed the RACE reads into MiXCR, producing one record per CDR3 protein. Of approximately 81,000 distinct CDR3 sequences listed, about 8.7% were seen once; the top ten hold roughly 1.5%. Sequenced input: whole blood. These TCRs come from a male donor in good health. Some clones in this sample may be carry-over from other donors' samples.

The genes are TRBV5-6 and TRBJ1-5; no clear D. V lost 4 bases to trimming and J lost 4 bases, with 6 bases between them. CDR3 length equals 12 residues. Looked up from germline, CDR1 is SGHDT and CDR2 is YYEEEE. CDR3: CASSRHNQPQHF. The CDR3 nucleotides are TGTGCCAGCAGCCGTCATAATCAGCCCCAGCATTTT.

This clonotype was counted only a few times. The CDR3 sequence is CASSYEVGTKNTGELFF. The CDR3 region has the DNA TGTGCCAGCAGTTACGAAGTAGGGACCAAGAACACCGGGGAGCTGTTTTTT. The J gene is TRBJ2-2, the V gene TRBV6-2 or TRBV6-3; either TRBD1 or TRBD2 may fit D (5 bases each). CDR1 is MNHEY, CDR2 SVGEGT, per germline. This CDR3 spans 17 amino acids. The V end was cut by 2 bases, the J end by 1 base, with 14 bases between.

This clonotype was recorded a few times. This chain joins TRBV6-6 and TRBJ1-4; D may be TRBD1 (6 bases). CDR3 size: 15 residues. Deletions cut 2 bases from V and 4 bases from J, with 11 bases between. CDR1 is MNHNY and CDR2 is SVGAGI in the germline V gene (reference sequence). CDR3 bases: TGTGCCAGCAGTTACCTTACAGGGTTTAATGAAAAACTGTTTTTT. Residues: CASSYLTGFNEKLFF.

The table lists this clonotype with a few counts. The chain joins TRBV11-3 to TRBJ2-7, with 8 bases matching TRBD1. Germline-derived CDR1 and CDR2 are SGHNT and YENEEA. This CDR3 contains 14 residues. The junction had 7 bases not matched to a gene; V was cut back by 4 bases and J by 5 bases. For the CDR3, the DNA is TGTGCCAGCAGCTCCGGGACAGGTCTCCACGAGCAGTACTTC. This codes for CASSSGTGLHEQYF.

This clonotype came up many times. The chain combines TRBV5-6 with TRBJ1-1; D is undetermined. V was clipped by 5 bases and J by 5 bases, with 25 bases between them. The germline CDR1 and CDR2 sequences are SGHDT and YYEEEE. This CDR3 has 17 amino acids. The CDR3 bases are TGTGCCAGCAGACCTCACACTGATGGGGTGTGGGGTACTGAAGCTTTCTTT. Its protein is CASRPHTDGVWGTEAFF.

This clonotype occurred a few times. As DNA, the CDR3 is TGCGCCAGCAGCTCGGGGACAACCTACGAGCAGTACTTC. It codes for CASSSGTTYEQYF. The V and J genes are TRBV5-1 and TRBJ2-7; D might be TRBD1 (6 bases). This CDR3 region has 13 residues. Germline V lookup: CDR1 SGHRS, CDR2 YFSETQ. The V gene lost 3 bases and the J gene lost 2 bases, with 9 bases spanning the gap.

The chain recombines TRBV6-2 or TRBV6-3 with TRBJ2-4; no clear D gene. Germline-derived CDR1 and CDR2 are MNHEY and SVGEGT. There are 12 residues in the CDR3. The V end lost 4 bases, the J end lost 3 bases, and 4 bases lay between the germline ends. The CDR3 loop reads CASSWGKNIQYF. The CDR3 region has the DNA TGTGCCAGCAGTTGGGGCAAAAACATTCAGTACTTC.

V is TRBV15 and J is TRBJ2-3; weak D call: TRBD1 (5 bases). The V end was cut by 0 bases, the J end by 5 bases, with 9 bases between. Germline lookup yields CDR1 LNHNV and CDR2 YYDKDF (reference sequence). This CDR3 comprises 14 residues. The CDR3: CATSREKGQDTQYF. Written as DNA, the CDR3 is TGTGCCACCAGCAGAGAAAAGGGGCAAGATACGCAGTATTTT.

This clonotype was detected ten times or more. The gene calls are TRBV13 and TRBJ1-5; D is ambiguous. The CDR3 contains 13 residues. Per the germline V gene, CDR1 is PRHDT and CDR2 is FYEKMQ (reference sequence). V lost 5 bases to trimming and J lost 4 bases, with 9 bases between them. CDR3 residues: CASSPGMNQPQHF. The CDR3 nucleotides are TGTGCCAGCAGCCCGGGAATGAATCAGCCCCAGCATTTT. The whole variable domain, filled in from reference TRBV13 and TRBJ1-5, reads AAGVIQSPRHLIKEKRETATLKCYPIPRHDTVYWYQQGPGQDPQFLISFYEKMQSDKGSIPDRFSAQQFSDYHSELNMSSLELGDSALYFCASSPGMNQPQHFGDGTRLSIL.

The chain couples TRBV5-1 to TRBJ2-7, with 9 bases aligning to TRBD1. Germline V CDR1 and CDR2: SGHRS, YFSETQ. The CDR3 sequence is 15 residues long. V lost 1 base to trimming and J lost 2 bases; unmatched junction nucleotides: 4. CDR3 nucleotide sequence: TGCGCCAGCAGCTTGATACAGGGGGCTCCCTACGAGCAGTACTTC. Its protein is CASSLIQGAPYEQYF.

V is TRBV6-6 and J is TRBJ1-5; TRBD1 matches at 8 bases. The germline gives CDR1 MNHNY, CDR2 SVGAGI (reference sequence). The CDR3 is 16 residues long. Trimming at V came to 5 bases and at J to 6 bases, leaving 12 bases not matched to a gene. The DNA for the CDR3 is TGTGCCAGCAGTAACCCTACAGGGGGGCTGAGTCAGCCCCAGCATTTT. Encoded protein: CASSNPTGGLSQPQHF.

This chain joins TRBV12-3 or TRBV12-4 and TRBJ1-5, with 9 bases matching TRBD1. The V segment lost 5 bases and the J segment 0 bases; nucleotides outside the gene matches: 14. The CDR3 has 19 residues. For the CDR3, the DNA is TGTGCCAGCAGTCCCGGACAGGGGTTAGGGGGGCATAGCAATCAGCCCCAGCATTTT. It translates to CASSPGQGLGGHSNQPQHF.